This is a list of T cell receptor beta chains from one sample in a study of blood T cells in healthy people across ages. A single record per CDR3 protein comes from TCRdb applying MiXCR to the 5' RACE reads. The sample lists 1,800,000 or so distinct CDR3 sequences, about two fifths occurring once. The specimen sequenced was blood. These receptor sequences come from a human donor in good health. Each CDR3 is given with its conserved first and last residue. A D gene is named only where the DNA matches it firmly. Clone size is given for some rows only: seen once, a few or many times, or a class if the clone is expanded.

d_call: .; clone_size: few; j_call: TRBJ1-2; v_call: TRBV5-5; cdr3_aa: CASSLEEEEGDYGYTF; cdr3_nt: TGTGCCAGCAGCTTGGAGGAGGAGGAAGGAGACTATGGCTACACCTTC
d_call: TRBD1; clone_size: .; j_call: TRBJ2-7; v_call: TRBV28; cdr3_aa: CASSLATGHGYEQYF; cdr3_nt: TGTGCCAGCAGTTTAGCGACAGGGCACGGATACGAGCAGTACTTC
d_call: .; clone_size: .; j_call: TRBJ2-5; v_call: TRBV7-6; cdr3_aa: CASSYDTPRREAQYF; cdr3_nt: TGTGCCAGCAGCTATGACACACCACGGAGGGAGGCCCAGTACTTC
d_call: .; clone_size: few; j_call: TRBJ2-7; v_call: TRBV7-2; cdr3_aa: CASSFATYEQYF; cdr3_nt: TGTGCCAGCAGCTTTGCCACCTACGAGCAGTACTTC
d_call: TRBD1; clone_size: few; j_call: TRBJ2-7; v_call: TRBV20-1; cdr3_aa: CSATTGGPYEQYF; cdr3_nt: TGCAGTGCTACCACAGGGGGCCCCTACGAGCAGTACTTC
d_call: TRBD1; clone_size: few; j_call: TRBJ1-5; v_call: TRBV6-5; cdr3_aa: CASTQGGVQHF; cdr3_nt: TGTGCCAGCACCCAGGGGGGGGTCCAGCATTTT
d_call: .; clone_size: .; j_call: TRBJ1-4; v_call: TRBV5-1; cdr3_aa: CASSSQGPNEKLFF; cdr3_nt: TGCGCCAGTTCGTCACAGGGACCCAATGAAAAACTGTTTTTT
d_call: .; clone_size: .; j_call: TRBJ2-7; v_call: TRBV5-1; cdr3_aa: CASSSLAGEQYF; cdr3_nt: TGCGCCAGCAGCTCTTTAGCCGGCGAGCAGTACTTC
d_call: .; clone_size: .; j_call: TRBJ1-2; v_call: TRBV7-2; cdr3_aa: CASSLRSVKNYGYTF; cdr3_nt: TGTGCCAGCAGCTTAAGGTCCGTCAAAAACTATGGCTACACCTTC
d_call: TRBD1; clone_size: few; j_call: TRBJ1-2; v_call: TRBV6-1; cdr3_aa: CASSNPGQGIVSYTF; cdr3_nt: TGTGCCAGCAGCAATCCCGGACAGGGCATCGTAAGCTACACCTTC
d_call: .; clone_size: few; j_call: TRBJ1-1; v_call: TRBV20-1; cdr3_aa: CSALTGPQNTEAFF; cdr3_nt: TGCAGTGCACTTACCGGGCCCCAAAACACTGAAGCTTTCTTT
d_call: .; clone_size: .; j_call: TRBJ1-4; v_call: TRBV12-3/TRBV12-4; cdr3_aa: CASSLSQGEKLFF; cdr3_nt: TGTGCCAGCAGTTTAAGCCAGGGTGAAAAACTGTTTTTT
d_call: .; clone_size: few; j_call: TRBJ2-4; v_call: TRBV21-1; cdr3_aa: CASSKARSLAKNIQYF; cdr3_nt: TGTGCCAGCAGCAAAGCAAGGTCCTTGGCCAAAAACATTCAGTACTTC
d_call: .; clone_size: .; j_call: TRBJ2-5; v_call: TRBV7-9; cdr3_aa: CASSSPRVDHRDETQYF; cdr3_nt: TGTGCCAGCAGCTCTCCCCGGGTGGACCATAGGGATGAGACCCAGTACTTC
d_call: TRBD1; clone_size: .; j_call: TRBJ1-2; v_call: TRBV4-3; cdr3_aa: CASSQDMTGANYGYTF; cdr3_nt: TGCGCCAGCAGCCAAGATATGACAGGGGCTAACTATGGCTACACCTTC
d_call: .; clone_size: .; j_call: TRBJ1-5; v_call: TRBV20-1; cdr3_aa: CSAGSGWSNQPQHF; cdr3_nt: TGCAGTGCTGGATCGGGGTGGAGCAATCAGCCCCAGCATTTT
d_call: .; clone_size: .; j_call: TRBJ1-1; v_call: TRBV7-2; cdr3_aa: CASSLMGRMNTEAFF; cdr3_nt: TGTGCCAGCAGCTTAATGGGGCGGATGAACACTGAAGCTTTCTTT
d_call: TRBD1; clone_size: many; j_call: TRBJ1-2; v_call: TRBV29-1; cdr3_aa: CSVDGTDSNYGYTF; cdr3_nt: TGCAGCGTGGACGGGACAGATTCTAACTATGGCTACACCTTC
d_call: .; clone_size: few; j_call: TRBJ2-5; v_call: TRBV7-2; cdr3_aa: CASNSGAGEETQYF; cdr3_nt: TGTGCCAGCAACTCCGGGGCAGGGGAAGAGACCCAGTACTTC
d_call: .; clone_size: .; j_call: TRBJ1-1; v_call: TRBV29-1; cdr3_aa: CSVTNKRTEAFF; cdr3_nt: TGCAGCGTCACCAACAAACGCACTGAAGCTTTCTTT
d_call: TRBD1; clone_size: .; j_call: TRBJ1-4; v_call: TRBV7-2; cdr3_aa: CASSADREGTNEKLFF; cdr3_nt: TGTGCCAGCAGCGCCGACAGGGAAGGCACTAATGAAAAACTGTTTTTT
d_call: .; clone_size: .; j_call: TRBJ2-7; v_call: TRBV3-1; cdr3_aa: CASSQDWSPLSPSYEQYF; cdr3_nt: TGTGCCAGCAGCCAAGATTGGAGTCCGCTCTCCCCATCCTACGAGCAGTACTTC
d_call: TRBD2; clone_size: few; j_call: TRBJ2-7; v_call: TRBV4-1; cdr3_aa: CASSQDYFGGGAYEQYF; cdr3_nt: TGCGCCAGCAGCCAAGATTATTTTGGCGGGGGGGCCTACGAGCAGTACTTC
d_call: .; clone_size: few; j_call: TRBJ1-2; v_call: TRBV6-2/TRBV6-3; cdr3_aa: CASSYAGTSDGYTF; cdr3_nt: TGTGCCAGCAGTTACGCCGGGACGTCGGATGGCTACACCTTC
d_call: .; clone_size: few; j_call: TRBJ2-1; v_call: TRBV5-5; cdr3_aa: CASSSTGRPYNEQFF; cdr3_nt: TGTGCCAGCAGCTCGACAGGGAGGCCCTACAATGAGCAGTTCTTC
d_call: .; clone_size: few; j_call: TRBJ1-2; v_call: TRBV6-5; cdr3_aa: CASSYSGGFGGYTF; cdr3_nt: TGTGCCAGCAGTTACTCAGGGGGGTTTGGTGGCTACACCTTC
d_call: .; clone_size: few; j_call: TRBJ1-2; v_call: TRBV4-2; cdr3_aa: CASSQDGAQGLYGYTF; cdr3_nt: TGTGCCAGCAGCCAAGATGGGGCCCAGGGTCTCTATGGCTACACCTTC
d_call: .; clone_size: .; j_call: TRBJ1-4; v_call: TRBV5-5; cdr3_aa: CASSSRATNEKLFF; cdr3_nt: TGTGCCAGCAGCTCCCGAGCAACTAATGAAAAACTGTTTTTT
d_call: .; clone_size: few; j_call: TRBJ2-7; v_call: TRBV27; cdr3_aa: CASSSFPLTYEQYF; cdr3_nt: TGTGCCAGCAGTTCGTTCCCTCTAACATACGAGCAGTACTTC
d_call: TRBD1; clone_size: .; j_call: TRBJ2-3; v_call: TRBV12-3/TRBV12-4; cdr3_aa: CASSNRDSLTDTQYF; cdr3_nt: TGTGCCAGCAGTAACCGGGACAGCCTCACAGATACGCAGTATTTT
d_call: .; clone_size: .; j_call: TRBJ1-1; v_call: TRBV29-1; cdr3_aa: CSAESTENTEAFF; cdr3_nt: TGCAGCGCCGAATCGACAGAGAACACTGAAGCTTTCTTT
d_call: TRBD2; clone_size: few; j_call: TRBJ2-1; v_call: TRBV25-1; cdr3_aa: CASSEYFSLAGWYNEQFF; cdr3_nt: TGTGCCAGCAGTGAATATTTCTCCCTAGCGGGGTGGTACAATGAGCAGTTCTTC
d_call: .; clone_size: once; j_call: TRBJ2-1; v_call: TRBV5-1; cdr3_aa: CASSFSGVLYEQFF; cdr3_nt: TGCGCCAGCAGCTTCTCAGGGGTCCTCTACGAGCAGTTCTTC
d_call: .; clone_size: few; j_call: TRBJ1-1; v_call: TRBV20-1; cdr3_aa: CSANKDGNTEAFF; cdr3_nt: TGCAGTGCTAACAAGGACGGGAACACTGAAGCTTTCTTT
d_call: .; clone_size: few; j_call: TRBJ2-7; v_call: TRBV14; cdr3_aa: CASSQSRGFYPKGNEQYF; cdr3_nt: TGTGCCAGCAGCCAGTCACGGGGTTTCTATCCTAAGGGCAATGAGCAGTACTTC
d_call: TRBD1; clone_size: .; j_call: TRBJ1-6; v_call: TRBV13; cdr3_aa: CASSLAAGTGGSPLHF; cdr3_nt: TGTGCCAGCAGCTTAGCCGCCGGGACAGGGGGTTCACCCCTCCACTTT
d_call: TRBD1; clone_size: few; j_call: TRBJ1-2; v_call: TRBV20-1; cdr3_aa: CSARDARGAYGYTF; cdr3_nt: TGCAGTGCTAGAGATGCCAGGGGGGCCTATGGCTACACCTTC
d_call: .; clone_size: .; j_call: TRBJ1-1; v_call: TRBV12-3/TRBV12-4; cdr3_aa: CASREVRGTEAFF; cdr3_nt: TGTGCCAGCAGGGAGGTCCGGGGGACTGAAGCTTTCTTT
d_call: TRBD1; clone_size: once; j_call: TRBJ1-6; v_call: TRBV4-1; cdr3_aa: CASSQDPDRVGSPLHF; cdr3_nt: TGCGCCAGCAGCCAAGACCCGGACAGGGTGGGATCACCCCTCCACTTT
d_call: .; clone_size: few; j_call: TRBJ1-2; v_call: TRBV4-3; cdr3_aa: CASSQLDTGLLSDGYTF; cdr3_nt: TGCGCCAGCAGCCAACTAGACACGGGGCTCTTAAGCGATGGCTACACCTTC
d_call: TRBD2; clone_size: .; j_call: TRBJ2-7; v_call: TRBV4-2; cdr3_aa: CASTNGLAGVYEQYF; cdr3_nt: TGTGCCAGCACCAACGGACTAGCGGGAGTCTACGAGCAGTACTTC
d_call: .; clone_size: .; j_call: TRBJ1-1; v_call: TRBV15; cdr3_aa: CATSREDGNTEAFF; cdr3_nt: TGTGCCACCAGCAGAGAGGACGGGAACACTGAAGCTTTCTTT
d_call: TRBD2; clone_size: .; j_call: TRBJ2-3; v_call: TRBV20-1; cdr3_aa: CSASRLAGADTQYF; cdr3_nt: TGCAGTGCTAGTCGGCTAGCGGGGGCAGATACGCAGTATTTT
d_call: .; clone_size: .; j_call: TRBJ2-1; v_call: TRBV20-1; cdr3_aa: CSARGPPSYNEQFF; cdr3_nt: TGCAGTGCCCGGGGCCCGCCTTCCTACAATGAGCAGTTCTTC
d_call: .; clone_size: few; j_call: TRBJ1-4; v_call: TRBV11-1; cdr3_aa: CASSLSSRGFKTEKLFF; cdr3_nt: TGTGCCAGCAGTTTATCATCTCGGGGATTTAAGACGGAAAAACTGTTTTTT
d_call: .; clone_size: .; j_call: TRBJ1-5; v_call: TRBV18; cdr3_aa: CASSPPVTVSNQPQHF; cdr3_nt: TGTGCCAGCTCACCCCCCGTGACAGTTAGCAATCAGCCCCAGCATTTT
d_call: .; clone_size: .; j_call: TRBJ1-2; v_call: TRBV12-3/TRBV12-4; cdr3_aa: CASSAGGGANYGYTF; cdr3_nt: TGTGCCAGCAGTGCCGGGGGGGGCGCAAACTATGGCTACACCTTC
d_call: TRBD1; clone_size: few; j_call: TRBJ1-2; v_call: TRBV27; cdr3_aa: CASRGTGGSYGYTF; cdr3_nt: TGTGCCAGCAGGGGGACAGGGGGTAGCTATGGCTACACCTTC
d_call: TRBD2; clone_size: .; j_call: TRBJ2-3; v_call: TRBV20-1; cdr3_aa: CSARDGGGGTNTDTQYF; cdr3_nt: TGCAGTGCTAGAGATGGGGGCGGGGGGACGAACACAGATACGCAGTATTTT
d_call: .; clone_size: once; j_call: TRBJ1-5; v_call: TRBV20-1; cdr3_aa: CSAIQDSYNQPQHF; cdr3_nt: TGCAGTGCTATTCAGGACAGTTATAATCAGCCCCAGCATTTT
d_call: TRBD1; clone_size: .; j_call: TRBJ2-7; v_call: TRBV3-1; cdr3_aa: CASSQHGTPITGAYEQYF; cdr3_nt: TGTGCCAGCAGCCAGCACGGAACCCCAATTACAGGGGCCTACGAGCAGTACTTC
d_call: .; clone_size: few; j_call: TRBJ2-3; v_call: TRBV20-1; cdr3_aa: CSAGHLVGPTPDTQYF; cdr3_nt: TGCAGTGCTGGTCATCTAGTTGGCCCTACGCCAGATACGCAGTATTTT